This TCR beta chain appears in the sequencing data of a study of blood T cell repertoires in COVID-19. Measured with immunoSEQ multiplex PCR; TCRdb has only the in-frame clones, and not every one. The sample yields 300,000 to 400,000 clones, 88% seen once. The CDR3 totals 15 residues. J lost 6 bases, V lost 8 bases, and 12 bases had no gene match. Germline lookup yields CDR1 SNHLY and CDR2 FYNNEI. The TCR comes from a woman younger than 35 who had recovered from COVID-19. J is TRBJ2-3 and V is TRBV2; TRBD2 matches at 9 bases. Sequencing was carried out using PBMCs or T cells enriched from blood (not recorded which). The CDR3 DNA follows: TGTGCCAGCGGTAACCTAGCGGGGACGGGGGATACGCAGTATTTT. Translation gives CASGNLAGTGDTQYF.